This passage covers 9 T cell receptor beta chains from one sample sequenced in a study of blood T cell repertoires in COVID-19 (dated by TCRdb to about 2020). The library was obtained by the immunoSEQ multiplex PCR assay. TCRdb took this table from immuneACCESS and kept in-frame rearrangements with V and J called. Such tables lack part of the clones; where checked against another copy, unresolved V genes explain under half of the gap, and the rest is unexplained. For this sample there are roughly 64,000 clones; 75% to 95% appear just once. Jointly, the top ten make up approximately 10% of the sample. Input material: peripheral blood. The source is a woman aged 80 or older with active COVID-19.

The chain carries TRBV5-1 and TRBJ2-2, with 9 bases lining up with TRBD2. The V and J ends lost 4 bases and 7 bases, in that order; junction bases with no gene match: 11. The CDR3 totals 16 residues. The germline CDR1 and CDR2 sequences are SGHRS and YFSETQ. CDR3 coding DNA: TGCGCCAGCAGCCCAACCAAAGGACTAGCGAGCGGGGAGCTGTTTTTT. Translating it yields CASSPTKGLASGELFF. Combining the CDR3 with reference TRBV5-1 and TRBJ2-2 gives the whole variable domain KAGVTQTPRYLIKTRGQQVTLSCSPISGHRSVSWYQQTPGQGLQFLFEYFSETQRNKGNFPGRFSGRQFSNSRSEMNVSTLELGDSALYLCASSPTKGLASGELFFGEGSRLTVL.

This clone was counted between two and nine times. This chain uses TRBV2 with TRBJ2-7; 10 nucleotides align to TRBD1. This CDR3 contains 16 residues. The germline V gene has CDR1 SNHLY and CDR2 FYNNEI. Unmatched junction bases numbered 13, after V lost 5 bases and J lost 6 bases. The CDR3, as DNA: TGTGCCAGCAGTTTTTCCCGGGACAGGGGAGGCCGCGAGCAGTACTTC. As protein: CASSFSRDRGGREQYF.

This chain joins TRBV7-6 and TRBJ2-4; D possibly corresponds to TRBD2 (5 bases). Germline CDR1 SGHVS, CDR2 FNYEAQ. The CDR3 loop spans 15 amino acids. V lost 1 base and J 8 bases, leaving 15 bases between the germline ends. The CDR3 sequence is CASSLGSRGFHIQYF. The CDR3 DNA reads TGTGCCAGCAGCTTAGGGTCCCGGGGATTCCACATTCAGTACTTC.

The gene calls are TRBV6-6 and TRBJ1-2, with 10 bases lining up with TRBD1. The CDR3 runs 15 residues. Germline V gives CDR1 MNHNY, CDR2 SVGAGI (reference sequence). V shed 8 bases, J shed 4 bases, and the junction held 10 bases outside the gene matches. This CDR3 is CASGGTGVGVYGYTF. CDR3 DNA sequence: TGTGCCAGCGGAGGGACAGGGGTCGGCGTCTATGGCTACACCTTC.

The chain has TRBV3-1 (or the pseudogene TRBV3-2) and TRBJ2-7, with D possibly matching TRBD1 (6 bases). V lost 5 bases to trimming and J lost 5 bases, with 10 bases between them. Germline V CDR1 and CDR2: LGHDT, YNNKEL (reference sequence). CDR3 length: 12 residues. This CDR3 reads CASSSTGNEQYV. For the CDR3, the DNA is TGTGCCAGCAGCTCCACAGGGAACGAGCAGTACGTC.

The chain is built from TRBV5-1 and TRBJ2-7; 7 bases are shared with TRBD2. The ends lost 1 base at V and 3 bases at J; junction bases unmatched: 7. The CDR3 sequence is 15 residues long. CDR1 is SGHRS, CDR2 YFSETQ, per germline. The CDR3 DNA reads as TGCGCCAGCAGCTTGTTTTTGCGGGAGAGCTACGAGCAGTACTTC. Translated: CASSLFLRESYEQYF.

This chain joins TRBV5-5 and TRBJ2-2, with 7 positions matching TRBD1. CDR1 is SGHKS, CDR2 YYEKEE, per germline (reference sequence). The CDR3 has 14 amino acids. After removal of 0 bases from V and 7 bases from J, the junction contained 3 bases not matched to a gene. CDR3 coding DNA: TGTGCCAGCAGCTTGGAGACAGGGCGCGGGGAGCTGTTTTTT. Encoded protein: CASSLETGRGELFF. The full variable domain, in which reference TRBV5-5 and TRBJ2-2 provide the parts outside the CDR3, is DAGVTQSPTHLIKTRGQQVTLRCSPISGHKSVSWYQQVLGQGPQFIFQYYEKEERGRGNFPDRFSARQFPNYSSELNVNALLLGDSALYLCASSLETGRGELFFGEGSRLTVL.

This chain links TRBV5-1 with TRBJ1-3, with TRBD1 matching 7 bases. Germline V lookup: CDR1 SGHRS, CDR2 YFSETQ. V gave up 4 bases and J gave up 1 base; unmatched junction bases: 5. The CDR3 is 15 amino acids. CDR3: CASSQTGLSGNTIYF. The CDR3 DNA is TGCGCCAGCAGCCAGACAGGGTTGTCTGGAAACACCATATATTTT.

The CDR3 loop is CASSLGRGDEAFF. In DNA, the CDR3 is TGTGCCAGCAGCTTAGGACGGGGAGATGAAGCTTTCTTT. V and J are TRBV7-2 and TRBJ1-1; D gene ambiguous. CDR1 is SGHTA, CDR2 FQGNSA, per germline. With 1 base removed from V and 7 bases from J, the gap between germline ends came to 10 bases. The CDR3 covers 13 residues.